Listed below are T cell receptor beta chains from one sample, sequenced in a study of T-cell reconstitution after alpha-beta-depleted transplantation in children. TCRdb used MiXCR to reprocess the PCR reads, holding one entry per CDR3 protein. The table includes 480,000 or so distinct CDR3 sequences, roughly a tenth detected once. The specimen was PBMCs, collected before TCRalphabeta/CD19-depleted stem cell transplant. Receptor source: a child between 2 and 9 years old with inherited bone marrow failure, due to receive a stem cell transplant. Each CDR3 is given with its conserved first and last residue. D genes are given only for firm matches. The size entry is marked missing in some rows and otherwise reads once, few, many or a size class.

clone_size d_call j_call v_call cdr3_nt cdr3_aa
few TRBD1 TRBJ2-1 TRBV23-1 TGCGCCAGCAGTCCTACCGGGACAGGGGAAGACAATGAGCAGTTCTTC CASSPTGTGEDNEQFF
many . TRBJ2-3 TRBV11-2 TGTGCCAGCAGCCCCTCCTGGGGTGGGACAGATACGCAGTATTTT CASSPSWGGTDTQYF
many TRBD1 TRBJ2-1 TRBV7-9 TGTGCCAGCAGCTGGACAGGGCCCTCATCACGTGGGGCGTTCTTC CASSWTGPSSRGAFF
many . TRBJ2-1 TRBV20-1 TGCAGTGCTAGAGATTCCCCCTTGTTATTGCAGTTCTTC CSARDSPLLLQFF
many TRBD1 TRBJ2-5 TRBV28 TGTGCCAGCAGACCCCACAGGGGGCATCGGGAGACCCAGTACTTC CASRPHRGHRETQYF
many . TRBJ2-7 TRBV27 TGTGCCAGCAGTTTATTTCAGGGACCAGGGTACGAGCAGTACTTC CASSLFQGPGYEQYF
many TRBD2 TRBJ2-1 TRBV5-6 TGTGCCAGCAGCTGGGGACTAGCGGGGGACAATGAGCAGTTCTTC CASSWGLAGDNEQFF
. . TRBJ2-4 TRBV4-1 TGCGCCAGCAGCCAGGTGCCACAAGCCAAAAACATTCAGTACTTC CASSQVPQAKNIQYF
. . TRBJ2-5 TRBV14 TGTGCCAGCAGCCTCGATCGGTGGGACTCGTATTACCAAGAGACCCAGTACTTC CASSLDRWDSYYQETQYF
few TRBD1 TRBJ2-2 TRBV6-5 TGTGCCAGCAGTTGGGGACAGCCCGGGGAGCTGTTTTTT CASSWGQPGELFF
many TRBD2 TRBJ2-1 TRBV19 TGTGCCAGTAGTATCGAGCGGGAGAGGGTACAGTTCTTC CASSIERERVQFF
many TRBD1 TRBJ2-1 TRBV6-2/TRBV6-3 TGTGCCAGCAAACGACAGGGTCTGTACAATGAGCAGTTCTTC CASKRQGLYNEQFF
many TRBD2 TRBJ2-7 TRBV7-9 TGTGCCAGCACCTCGGGGGAGGGGCTTTACGAGCAGTACTTC CASTSGEGLYEQYF
. . TRBJ2-1 TRBV18 TGTGCCAGCTCCCACCGCCCGGGAGACAATGAGCAGTTCTTC CASSHRPGDNEQFF
many . TRBJ1-1 TRBV29-1 TGCAGCGTTGAACCCAGGGCGCTAGAAGCTTTCTTT CSVEPRALEAFF
many TRBD1 TRBJ2-7 TRBV4-3 TGCGCCAGCAGCCCGGGGACAGGCGGGGACTACGAGCAGTACTTC CASSPGTGGDYEQYF
many . TRBJ1-2 TRBV12-3/TRBV12-4 TGTGCCAGCAGTTTAGGGGCGGCCAGAGCAAGAGGGGTCTATGGCTACACCTTC CASSLGAARARGVYGYTF
. . TRBJ1-2 TRBV4-1 TGCGCCAGCAGCCAAGCTAGTCGTAACTATGGCTACACCTTC CASSQASRNYGYTF
many . TRBJ2-7 TRBV13 TGTGCCAGCAGCGCGACCACGTTGGGGCAGTACTTC CASSATTLGQYF
few TRBD2 TRBJ2-5 TRBV4-3 TGCGCCAGCAGCCAAGATCGGTTTCGCGCGGGAGGTGTGCTGGGAGAGACCCAGTACTTC CASSQDRFRAGGVLGETQYF
many . TRBJ1-2 TRBV5-1 TGCGCCAGCAGCTTGGAGAGTGACAGCCACTATGGCTACACCTTC CASSLESDSHYGYTF
many . TRBJ2-7 TRBV20-1 TGCAGTGCCGGGGACCGAATAACCACCTACGAGCAGTACTTC CSAGDRITTYEQYF
few . TRBJ2-2 TRBV27 TGTGCCAGCAGTTTACGAGACAGTGGTTCCGGGGAGCTGTTTTTT CASSLRDSGSGELFF
many . TRBJ2-1 TRBV28 TGTGCCAGCGCACATGGGGGATCCTACAATGAGCAGTTCTTC CASAHGGSYNEQFF
few . TRBJ2-6 TRBV7-6 TGTGCCAGCAGCTTCAGTCTGGGGGCTGGGGCCAACGTCCTGACTTTC CASSFSLGAGANVLTF
many TRBD2 TRBJ2-1 TRBV28 TGTGCCAGCAGTTTATGGGCTAGCGGGAGGGCCATAGTGAATGAGCAGTTCTTC CASSLWASGRAIVNEQFF
many . TRBJ2-3 TRBV12-3/TRBV12-4 TGTGCCAGCAGTTTAACCGGGTTTGACCCAGATACGCAGTATTTT CASSLTGFDPDTQYF
once TRBD2 TRBJ2-1 TRBV5-4 TGTGCCAGCAGCTTGGACCCGAGGTATAGCGGGGGAGACTACAATGAGCAGTTCTTC CASSLDPRYSGGDYNEQFF
few . TRBJ1-6 TRBV12-3/TRBV12-4 TGTGCCAGCCGACAGGTTAATTCACCCCTCCACTTT CASRQVNSPLHF